This T cell receptor (beta chain) stems from a study of blood T cell repertoires in COVID-19 (dated by TCRdb to 2019 to 2021). With regard to the full study: Samples covering the acute and convalescent phases of COVID-19 were provided by collaborators in the United States, Italy and Spain. The material from the prospective study consisted of cDNA or gDNA derived from T cells, B-cell-depleted T cells, or PBMCs. Deeply sampled blood TCRbeta repertoires from subjects exposed to, actively infected with, or recovered from COVID-19 were included in the dataset. The repertoires were released in a freely available public database intended as a resource for research on the immune response to SARS-CoV-2. The samples were drawn from two sources: the first 160 participants of the ongoing ImmuneRACE study, and some 1,300 subjects contributed by 6 global collaborators. The sample metadata nearly always contained a de-identified subject ID, COVID-19 status, age in years and sex. Where HLA class I and class II types were available, the types were taken from metadata supplied by the sample provider, not from assay-based typing. Overall study outcomes, separate from this receptor: The amount of clinical and demographic metadata varied by source and participant and was provided uncurated.

TCRbeta CDR3 regions were amplified from genomic DNA using the immunoSEQ Assay, a bias-controlled multiplex PCR. In the original analysis: Nucleated cell counts per sample were estimated from amplification of reference gene primers within the assay. To quantify the absolute abundance of each unique TCRbeta CDR3 rearrangement, sequence reads were collapsed and filtered. For each sample, productive Simpson clonality was calculated as the square root of Simpson's diversity index across productive rearrangements. TCRdb mirrors the immuneACCESS table, restricted to in-frame sequences. Some clones are absent from its copies; in checked studies, under half trace to an unresolved V gene, and the reason for the others is unknown. That table furnishes V, J and clone size, whereas the DNA furnished D and trimming. The sample table holds 65,000 to 80,000 clones, of which 86% were seen once. 2% of the sample lies in the top ten.

The collaborating institutions used their own protocols to collect whole blood in K2EDTA tubes. For TCRbeta analysis, collaborators shipped samples as frozen whole blood, isolated PBMCs, or DNA extracted from either of those sample types. About this clone: Its antigen remains unidentified. Base-call qualities are not available, and no considerably larger clone is one nucleotide away.

The germline V gene (reference sequence) supplies CDR1 MNHEY and CDR2 SMNVEV. The germline ends are 8 bases apart after V is trimmed by 4 bases and J by 2 bases. The CDR3 goes from the cysteine to the phenylalanine over 13 residues. This entry keeps only the CDR3 DNA: 39 bases, framed from base 1. Sequences were obtained from peripheral blood. The chain was built from TRBV27 and TRBJ1-2, with the D gene too uncertain to name. This clonotype was obtained from a young man with acute or convalescent COVID-19. At the DNA level, the sequence is TGTGCCAGCAGTTCTCGACTGAACTATGGCTACACCTTC. This encodes CASSSRLNYGYTF.